The 12 T cell receptor beta chains in this list originate from one sample, sequenced in a study of cytomegalovirus exposure and HLA in healthy donors. The PCR ran on 60 Vbeta and 13 Jbeta primers. Clones were read by immunoSEQ multiplex PCR, and TCRdb kept only the in-frame ones, dropping some. The sample lists over 50,000 clones, roughly 90% seen once, with about 1.6% in the top ten. The specimen sequenced was PBMCs. All receptors come from a man aged 25 to 45 in good health and CMV-seropositive.

The chain joins TRBV5-5 to TRBJ2-7; 9 positions match TRBD2. This CDR3 has 18 amino acids. Germline lookup yields CDR1 SGHKS and CDR2 YYEKEE (reference sequence). V trimming: 6 bases; J trimming: 1 base; junction bases outside the gene matches: 17. In DNA, the CDR3 is TGTGCCAGCACTCCGATTCTAACTGGCGGGAGGGAATCCTACGAGCAGTACTTC. It is translated as CASTPILTGGRESYEQYF.

V and J are TRBV14 and TRBJ2-3, with unresolved D. V lost 0 bases and J lost 6, with 7 bases in between. The CDR3 is 13 amino acids. Germline V gene sequence: CDR1 SGHDN, CDR2 FVKESK. The CDR3 DNA reads as TGTGCCAGCAGCCAAGATGTGAGGGATACGCAGTATTTT. This gives the protein CASSQDVRDTQYF. Supplemented by reference TRBV14 and TRBJ2-3, the full variable domain reads EAGVTQFPSHSVIEKGQTVTLRCDPISGHDNLYWYRRVMGKEIKFLLHFVKESKQDESGMPNNRFLAERTGGTYSTLKVQPAELEDSGVYFCASSQDVRDTQYFGPGTRLTVL.

This chain connects TRBV6-4 to TRBJ2-1; 9 bases line up with TRBD2. CDR3 length: 15 amino acids. The ends lost 0 bases at V and 6 bases at J; junction bases unmatched: 3. Germline V gives CDR1 MRHNA, CDR2 SNTAGT. The CDR3 loop is CASSDSPAGGNEQFF. CDR3 DNA: TGTGCCAGCAGTGACTCGCCAGCGGGAGGCAATGAGCAGTTCTTC.

J is TRBJ2-1 and V is TRBV6-1, with TRBD2 as a possible D gene (5 bases). There are 17 residues in the CDR3. From germline, CDR1 is MNHNS and CDR2 SASEGT. Trimming took 1 base from V and 7 from J, leaving 20 bases between them. The CDR3 is CASSEEASTIRGNEQFF. As DNA, the CDR3 is TGTGCCAGCAGTGAAGAGGCTAGCACCATCCGGGGAAATGAGCAGTTCTTC.

V usage is TRBV29-1 and J usage is TRBJ2-3; the match to TRBD1 covers 8 bases. Trimming removed 5 bases from V and 2 bases from J; junction bases left unmatched: 9. CDR1 and CDR2 (germline): SQVTM, ANQGSEA. The CDR3 is 15 residues long. CDR3 bases: TGCAGCGTTACCCTTCCGGGACAGGCCACAGATACGCAGTATTTT. Encoded protein: CSVTLPGQATDTQYF.

The rearrangement links TRBV4-3 to TRBJ2-6; 8 bases are shared with TRBD1. The CDR3 is made up of 16 amino acids. Germline lookup yields CDR1 LGHNA and CDR2 YSLEER. V shed 4 bases and J 1 base; nucleotides not matched to a gene: 3. The CDR3 bases are TGCGCCAGCAGCCGGGGACAGGTTTCTGGGGCCAACGTCCTGACTTTC. It encodes CASSRGQVSGANVLTF.

This rearrangement joins TRBV5-4 to TRBJ2-1; 8 bases match TRBD2. CDR3 length equals 16 residues. The germline gives CDR1 SGHNT, CDR2 YYREEE (reference sequence). The ends lost 0 bases at V and 7 bases at J; junction bases unmatched: 9. The DNA of the CDR3 is TGTGCCAGCAGCTTGGAGGTCGGTAGCGGGATTAATGAGCAGTTCTTC. Amino acids: CASSLEVGSGINEQFF.

This clone was found a few times. V is TRBV6-4 and J is TRBJ2-3; 13 nucleotides match TRBD2. This CDR3 contains 17 residues. The V gene's germline CDR1 is MRHNA and CDR2 SNTAGT. V trimming: 0 bases; J trimming: 2 bases; junction bases outside the gene matches: 2. The CDR3 reads CASSDSGLAGDTDTQYF. The CDR3 DNA is TGTGCCAGCAGTGACTCAGGACTAGCGGGAGACACAGATACGCAGTATTTT.

The rearrangement uses TRBV12-2 and TRBJ2-7; TRBD2 is taken as the D call from the table, unchecked against the DNA. TRBV12-2 is assigned pseudogene status. The CDR3 totals 15 residues. The CDR3 DNA reads as TGTGCAAGTCCGCCTAAGCGGGAGGGCCCGGACGAGCAGTACTTC. It is translated as CASPPKREGPDEQYF.

The V call is TRBV7-2, the J call TRBJ1-2, with D unclear. V lost 5 bases to trimming and J lost 8 bases, with 18 bases between them. Germline loops: CDR1 SGHTA, CDR2 FQGNSA. This CDR3 has 14 residues. The CDR3 reads CASSIPLGLRGYTF. CDR3 bases: TGTGCCAGCAGCATACCGCTAGGACTGAGGGGCTACACCTTC. The whole variable domain, filled in from reference TRBV7-2 and TRBJ1-2, reads GAGVSQSPSNKVTEKGKDVELRCDPISGHTALYWYRQSLGQGLEFLIYFQGNSAPDKSGLPSDRFSAERTGGSVSTLTIQRTQQEDSAVYLCASSIPLGLRGYTFGSGTRLTVV.

The chain employs TRBV12-5 and TRBJ1-2; D is uncertain. Germline values: CDR1 LGHNT, CDR2 FRNRAP. Trimming cost V 4 bases and J 6 bases, with 12 bases left between them. The CDR3 length is 13 residues. DNA for the CDR3: TGTGCTAGTGGTTCCCTCCTAACTAATGGCTACACCTTC. It specifies CASGSLLTNGYTF.

V and J are TRBV11-3 and TRBJ2-7; D is possibly TRBD2 (5 bases). The CDR3 spans 14 residues. The germline V gene has CDR1 SGHNT and CDR2 YENEEA. The V gene lost 4 bases and the J gene lost 9 bases, with 19 bases spanning the gap. The CDR3 loop reads CASSSSPDSSGQYF. The DNA for the CDR3 is TGTGCCAGCAGCTCATCGCCGGACTCAAGCGGGCAGTACTTC.